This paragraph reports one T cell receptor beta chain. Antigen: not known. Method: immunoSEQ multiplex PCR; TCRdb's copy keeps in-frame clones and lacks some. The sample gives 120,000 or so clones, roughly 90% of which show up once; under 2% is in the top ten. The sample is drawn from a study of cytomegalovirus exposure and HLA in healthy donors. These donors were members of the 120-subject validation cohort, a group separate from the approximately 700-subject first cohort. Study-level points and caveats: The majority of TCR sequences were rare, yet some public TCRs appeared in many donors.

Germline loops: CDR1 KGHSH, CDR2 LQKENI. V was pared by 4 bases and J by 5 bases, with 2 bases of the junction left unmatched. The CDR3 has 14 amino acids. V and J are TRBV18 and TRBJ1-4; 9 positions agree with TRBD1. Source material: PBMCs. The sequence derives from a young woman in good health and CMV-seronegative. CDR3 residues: CASSLDRGNEKLFF. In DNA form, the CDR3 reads TGTGCCAGCTCACTCGACAGGGGGAATGAAAAACTGTTTTTT.